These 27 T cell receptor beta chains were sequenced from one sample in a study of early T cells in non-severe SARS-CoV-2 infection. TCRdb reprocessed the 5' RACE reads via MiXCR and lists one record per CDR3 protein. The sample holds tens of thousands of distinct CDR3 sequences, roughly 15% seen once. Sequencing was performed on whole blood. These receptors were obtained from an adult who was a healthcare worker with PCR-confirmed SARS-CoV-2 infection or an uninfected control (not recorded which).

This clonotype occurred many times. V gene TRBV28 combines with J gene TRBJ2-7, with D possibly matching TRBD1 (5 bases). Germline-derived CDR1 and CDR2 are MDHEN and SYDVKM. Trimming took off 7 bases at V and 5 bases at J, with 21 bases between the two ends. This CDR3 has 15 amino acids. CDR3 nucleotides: TGTGCCAGCACGCTGTACCTCCAGGACAAAAACGAGCAGTACTTC. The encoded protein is CASTLYLQDKNEQYF. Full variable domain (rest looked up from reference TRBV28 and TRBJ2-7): DVKVTQSSRYLVKRTGEKVFLECVQDMDHENMFWYRQDPGLGLRLIYFSYDVKMKEKGDIPEGYSVSREKKERFSLILESASTNQTSMYLCASTLYLQDKNEQYFGPGTRLTVT.

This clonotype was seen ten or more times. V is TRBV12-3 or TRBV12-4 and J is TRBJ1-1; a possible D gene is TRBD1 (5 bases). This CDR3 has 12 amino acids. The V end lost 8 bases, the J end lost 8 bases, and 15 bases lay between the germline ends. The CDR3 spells CASRLATAEAFF. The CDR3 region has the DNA TGTGCCAGCCGTCTTGCGACAGCCGAAGCTTTCTTT.

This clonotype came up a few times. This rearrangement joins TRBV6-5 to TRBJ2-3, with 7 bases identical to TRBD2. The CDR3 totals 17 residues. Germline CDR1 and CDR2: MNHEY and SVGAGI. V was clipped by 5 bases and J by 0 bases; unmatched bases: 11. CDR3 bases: TGTGCCAGCAGTCCAGGGTGGGCTAGCGGTAGCACAGATACGCAGTATTTT. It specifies CASSPGWASGSTDTQYF.

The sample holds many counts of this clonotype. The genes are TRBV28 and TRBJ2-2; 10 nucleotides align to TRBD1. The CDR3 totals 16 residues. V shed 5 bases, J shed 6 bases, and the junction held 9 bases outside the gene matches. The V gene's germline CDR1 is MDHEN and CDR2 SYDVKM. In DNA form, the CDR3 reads TGTGCCAGCAGTCTCCCGGACAGGGGGACGGCCGGGGAGCTGTTTTTT. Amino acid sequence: CASSLPDRGTAGELFF.

As DNA, the CDR3 is TGCAGTGGTATCAGAGGGGCCACGGGGCAAGAGACCCAGTACTTC. Translated: CSGIRGATGQETQYF. The chain joins TRBV20-1 to TRBJ2-5; either TRBD1 or TRBD2 may fit D (5 bases each). CDR3 length equals 15 residues. Per germline, CDR1 DFQATT and CDR2 SNEGSKA (reference sequence). The V and J ends lost 7 bases and 2 bases respectively, with 20 bases between them.

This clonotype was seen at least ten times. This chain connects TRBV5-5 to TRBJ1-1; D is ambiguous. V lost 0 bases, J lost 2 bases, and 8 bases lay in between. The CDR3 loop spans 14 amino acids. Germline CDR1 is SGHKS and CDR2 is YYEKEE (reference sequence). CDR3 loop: CASSLGRFNTEAFF. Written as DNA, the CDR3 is TGTGCCAGCAGCTTGGGCAGGTTCAACACTGAAGCTTTCTTT.

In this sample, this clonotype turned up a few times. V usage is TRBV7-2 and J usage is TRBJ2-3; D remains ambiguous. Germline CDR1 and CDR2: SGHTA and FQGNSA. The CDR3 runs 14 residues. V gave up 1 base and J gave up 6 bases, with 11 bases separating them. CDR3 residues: CASSLGLESDTQYF. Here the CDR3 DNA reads TGTGCCAGCAGCTTAGGCTTAGAGTCCGATACGCAGTATTTT.

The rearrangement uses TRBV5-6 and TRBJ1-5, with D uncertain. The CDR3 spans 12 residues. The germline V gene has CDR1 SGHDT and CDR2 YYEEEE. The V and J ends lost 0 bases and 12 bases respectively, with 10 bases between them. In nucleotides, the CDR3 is TGTGCCAGCAGCTTGGGACGGGAGAACCAGCATTTT. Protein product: CASSLGRENQHF.

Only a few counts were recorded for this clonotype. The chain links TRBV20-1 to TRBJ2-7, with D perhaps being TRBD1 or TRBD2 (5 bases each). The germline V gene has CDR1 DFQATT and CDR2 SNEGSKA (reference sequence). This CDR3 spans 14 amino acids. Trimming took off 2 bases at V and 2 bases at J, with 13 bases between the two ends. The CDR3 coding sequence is TGCAGTGCTAGAATGGGACGGCTCCCCTACGAGCAGTACTTC. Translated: CSARMGRLPYEQYF.

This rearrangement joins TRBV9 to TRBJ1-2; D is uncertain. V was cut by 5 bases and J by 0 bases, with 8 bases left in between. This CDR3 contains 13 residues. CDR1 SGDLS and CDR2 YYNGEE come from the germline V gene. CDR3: CASSPYTNYGYTF. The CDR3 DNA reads TGTGCCAGCAGTCCCTACACTAACTATGGCTACACCTTC.

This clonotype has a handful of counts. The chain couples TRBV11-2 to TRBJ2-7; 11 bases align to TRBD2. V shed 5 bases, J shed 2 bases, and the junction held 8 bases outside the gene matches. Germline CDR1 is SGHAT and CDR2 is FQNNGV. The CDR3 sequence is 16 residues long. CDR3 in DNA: TGTGCCAGCAGCGTAGGCGGGACTAGCGGCGCCTACGAGCAGTACTTC. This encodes CASSVGGTSGAYEQYF.

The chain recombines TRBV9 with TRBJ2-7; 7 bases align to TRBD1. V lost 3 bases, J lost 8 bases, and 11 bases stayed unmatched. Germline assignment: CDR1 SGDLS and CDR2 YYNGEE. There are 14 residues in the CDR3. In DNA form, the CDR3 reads TGTGCCAGCAGCGCGGTGGGACAGTCGGGACAGCAGTACTTC. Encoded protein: CASSAVGQSGQQYF.

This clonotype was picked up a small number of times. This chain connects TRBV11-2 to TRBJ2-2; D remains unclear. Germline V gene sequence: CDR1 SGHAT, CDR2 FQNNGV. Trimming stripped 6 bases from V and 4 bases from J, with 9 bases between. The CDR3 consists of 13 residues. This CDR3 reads CASRSFLTGELFF. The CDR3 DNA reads TGTGCCAGCAGATCGTTCCTCACCGGGGAGCTGTTTTTT.

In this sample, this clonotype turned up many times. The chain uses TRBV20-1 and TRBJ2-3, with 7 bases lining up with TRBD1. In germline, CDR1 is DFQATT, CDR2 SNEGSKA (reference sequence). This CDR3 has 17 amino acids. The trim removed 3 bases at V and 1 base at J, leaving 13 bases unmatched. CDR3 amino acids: CSARDQLQGIGTDTQYF. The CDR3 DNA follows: TGCAGTGCTAGGGATCAATTACAGGGGATAGGCACAGATACGCAGTATTTT.

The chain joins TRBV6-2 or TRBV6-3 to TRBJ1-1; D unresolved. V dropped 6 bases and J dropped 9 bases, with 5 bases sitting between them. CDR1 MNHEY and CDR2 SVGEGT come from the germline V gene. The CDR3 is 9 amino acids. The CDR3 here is CASSPQAFF. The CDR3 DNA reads TGTGCCAGCAGCCCCCAAGCTTTCTTT.

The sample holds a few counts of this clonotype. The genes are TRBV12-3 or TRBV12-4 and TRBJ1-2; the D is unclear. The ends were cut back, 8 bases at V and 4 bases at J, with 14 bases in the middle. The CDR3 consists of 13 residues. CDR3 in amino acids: CASPSRSGYGYTF. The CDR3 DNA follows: TGTGCCAGCCCTTCACGCTCTGGCTATGGCTACACCTTC.

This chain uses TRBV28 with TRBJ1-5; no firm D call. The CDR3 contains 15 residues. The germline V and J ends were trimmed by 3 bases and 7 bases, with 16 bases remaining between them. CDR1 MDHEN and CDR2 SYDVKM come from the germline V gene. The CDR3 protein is CASSFGQQGEQPQHF. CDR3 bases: TGTGCCAGCAGTTTCGGGCAACAAGGTGAACAGCCCCAGCATTTT.

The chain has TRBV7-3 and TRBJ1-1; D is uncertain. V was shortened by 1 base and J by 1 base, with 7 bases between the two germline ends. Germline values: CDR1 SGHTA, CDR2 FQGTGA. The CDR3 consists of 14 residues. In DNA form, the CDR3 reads TGTGCCAGCAGCTTAATGGCAACGAACACTGAAGCTTTCTTT. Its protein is CASSLMATNTEAFF. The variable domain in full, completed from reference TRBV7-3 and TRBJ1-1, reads GAGVSQTPSNKVTEKGKYVELRCDPISGHTALYWYRQSLGQGPEFLIYFQGTGAADDSGLPNDRFFAVRPEGSVSTLKIQRTERGDSAVYLCASSLMATNTEAFFGQGTRLTVV.

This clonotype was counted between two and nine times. CDR3 protein: CSARNLRGATYNEQFF. The DNA for the CDR3 is TGCAGTGCTAGGAACCTGCGGGGGGCGACGTACAATGAGCAGTTCTTC. The rearrangement uses TRBV20-1 and TRBJ2-1, with 8 bases identical to TRBD2. CDR3 size: 16 residues. The V gene end was trimmed by 3 bases and the J gene end by 4 bases; junction bases not matched to a gene: 11. CDR1 DFQATT and CDR2 SNEGSKA come from the germline V gene (reference sequence).

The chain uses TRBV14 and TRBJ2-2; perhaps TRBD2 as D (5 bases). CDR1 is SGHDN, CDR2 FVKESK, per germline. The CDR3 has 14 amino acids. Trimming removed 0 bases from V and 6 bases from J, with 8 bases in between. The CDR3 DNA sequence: TGTGCCAGCAGCCAAGATATCGGGGCCGGGGAGCTGTTTTTT. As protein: CASSQDIGAGELFF.

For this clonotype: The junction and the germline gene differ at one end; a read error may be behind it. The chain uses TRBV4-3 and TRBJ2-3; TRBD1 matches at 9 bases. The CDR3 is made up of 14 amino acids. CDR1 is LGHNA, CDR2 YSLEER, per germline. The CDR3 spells CASRQGQGTDTQYF. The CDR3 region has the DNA TGCGCCAGCAGGCAAGGACAGGGGACAGATACGCAGTATTTT.

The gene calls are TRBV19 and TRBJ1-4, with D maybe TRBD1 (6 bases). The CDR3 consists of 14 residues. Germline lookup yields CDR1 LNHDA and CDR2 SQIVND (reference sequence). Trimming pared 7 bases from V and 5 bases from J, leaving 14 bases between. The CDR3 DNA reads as TGTGCCAGTAACCCTGGGACACGGAATGAAAAACTGTTTTTT. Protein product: CASNPGTRNEKLFF.

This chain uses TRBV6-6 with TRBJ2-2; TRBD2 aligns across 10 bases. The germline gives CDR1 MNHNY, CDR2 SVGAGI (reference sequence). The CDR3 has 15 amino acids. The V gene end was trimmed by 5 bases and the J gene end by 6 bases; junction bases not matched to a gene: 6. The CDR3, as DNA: TGTGCCAGCAGTGAAAGCGGGGGGGCAGCCGGGGAGCTGTTTTTT. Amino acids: CASSESGGAAGELFF.

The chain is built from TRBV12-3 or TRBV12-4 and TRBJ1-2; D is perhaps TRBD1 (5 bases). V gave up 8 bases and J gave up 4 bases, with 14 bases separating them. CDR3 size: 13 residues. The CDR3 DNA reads TGTGCCAGCCGCCGCAGGGTGGGCTATGGCTACACCTTC. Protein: CASRRRVGYGYTF.

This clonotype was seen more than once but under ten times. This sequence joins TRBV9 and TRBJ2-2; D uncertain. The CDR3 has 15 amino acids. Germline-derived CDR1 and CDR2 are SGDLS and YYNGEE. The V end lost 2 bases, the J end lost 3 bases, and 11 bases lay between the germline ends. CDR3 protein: CASSVDASYTGELFF. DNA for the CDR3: TGTGCCAGCAGCGTCGATGCCTCTTACACCGGGGAGCTGTTTTTT.

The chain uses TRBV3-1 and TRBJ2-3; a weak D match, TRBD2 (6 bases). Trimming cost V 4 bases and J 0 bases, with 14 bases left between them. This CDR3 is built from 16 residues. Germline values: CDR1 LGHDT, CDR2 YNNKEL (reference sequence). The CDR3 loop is CASSRLFGGSTDTQYF. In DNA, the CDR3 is TGTGCCAGCAGCCGACTCTTCGGAGGGAGCACAGATACGCAGTATTTT.

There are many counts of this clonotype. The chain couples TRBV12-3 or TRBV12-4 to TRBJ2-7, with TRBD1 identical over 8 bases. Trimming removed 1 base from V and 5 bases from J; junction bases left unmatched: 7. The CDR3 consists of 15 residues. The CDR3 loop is CASSLGTGNMDEQYF. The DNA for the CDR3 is TGTGCCAGCAGTTTAGGGACAGGGAATATGGACGAGCAGTACTTC.